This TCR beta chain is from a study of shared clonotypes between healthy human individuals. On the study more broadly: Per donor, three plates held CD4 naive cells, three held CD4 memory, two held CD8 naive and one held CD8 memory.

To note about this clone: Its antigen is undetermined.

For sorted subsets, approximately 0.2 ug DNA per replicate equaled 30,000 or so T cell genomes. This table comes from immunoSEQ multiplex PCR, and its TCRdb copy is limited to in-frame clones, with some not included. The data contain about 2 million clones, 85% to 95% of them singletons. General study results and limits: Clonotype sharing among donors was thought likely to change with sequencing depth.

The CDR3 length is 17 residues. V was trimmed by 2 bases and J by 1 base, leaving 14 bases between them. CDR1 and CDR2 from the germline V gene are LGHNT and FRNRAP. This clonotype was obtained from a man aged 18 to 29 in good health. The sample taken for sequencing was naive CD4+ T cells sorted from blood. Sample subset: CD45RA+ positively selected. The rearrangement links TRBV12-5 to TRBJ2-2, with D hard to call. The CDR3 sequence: CASGLSSGLLNTGELFF. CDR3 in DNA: TGTGCTAGTGGTTTGTCTTCCGGCCTATTGAACACCGGGGAGCTGTTTTTT.